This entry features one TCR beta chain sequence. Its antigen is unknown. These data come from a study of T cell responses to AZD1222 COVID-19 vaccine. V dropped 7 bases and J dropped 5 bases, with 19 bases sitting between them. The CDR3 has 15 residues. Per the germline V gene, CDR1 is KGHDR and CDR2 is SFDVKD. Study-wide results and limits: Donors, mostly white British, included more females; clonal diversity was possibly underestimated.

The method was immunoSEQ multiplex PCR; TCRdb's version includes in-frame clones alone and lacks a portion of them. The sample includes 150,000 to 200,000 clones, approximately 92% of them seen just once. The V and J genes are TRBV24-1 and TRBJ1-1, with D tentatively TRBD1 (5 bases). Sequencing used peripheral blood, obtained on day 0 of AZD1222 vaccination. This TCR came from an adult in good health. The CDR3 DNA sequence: TGTGCCACCAGGGAGGACAACCTAGAAGAGACTGAAGCTTTCTTT. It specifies CATREDNLEETEAFF.